Detailed here is one T cell receptor (beta chain). Its antigen is unknown. The source of the sample is a study of OX40 agonist ivuxolimab in advanced cancers. At the level of the study: An agonistic anti-OX40 (CD134) antibody, ivuxolimab, was used to treat the patients.

Study-wide points: Fewer expanded clones were found on average in CD4+ than in CD8+ T cells. Among some nonresponders, normalized T-cell clonal expansion was also low. By week 6 at 0.1 to 3.0 mg/kg, blood CD4+ and CD8+ T cells had expanded clonally.

The CDR3 is 11 amino acids. V lost 5 bases and J lost 0, with 1 base in between. The germline gives CDR1 SNHLY, CDR2 FYNNEI. The assay was immunoSEQ multiplex PCR, and TCRdb's table has in-frame clones only and misses some. The sample shows about 53,000 clones, around 89% of them seen only once. The source of this sequence is an adult with an advanced solid tumor such as melanoma, head and neck, liver or kidney cancer. This rearrangement joins TRBV2 to TRBJ1-2, with D unresolved. Material: CD4+ or CD8+ T cells sorted from blood, obtained in a trial of the OX40 agonist ivuxolimab. The CDR3 sequence: CASSPNYGYTF. Here the CDR3 DNA reads TGTGCCAGCAGTCCTAACTATGGCTACACCTTC.